This record concerns one T cell receptor (beta chain) sequence. RNA was extracted with the RNeasy kit, and a quantity of roughly 0.5 to 1 ug was reverse transcribed using random hexamers. One entry per CDR3 protein, called by TCRdb with MiXCR from the immunoSEQ multiplex PCR reads. In the table there are 150,000 to 200,000 distinct CDR3 sequences, 85% to 95% of which are singletons. The sample comes from a study of CD8 T cells in Susac syndrome. TEMRA cells were FACS-enriched, while CD8+ and CD4+ T cells were negatively isolated. The sequenced sample consisted of CD8+ T cells from PBMCs. This clonotype originated in a human donor with multiple sclerosis.

The CDR3 nucleotides read TGTGCCAGCAGCCCGGGTGATAGCTACTACGAGCAGTACTTC. Residues: CASSPGDSYYEQYF. The genes are TRBV7-2 and TRBJ2-7; D uncertain. The CDR3 has 14 residues. CDR1 is SGHTA and CDR2 is FQGNSA in the germline V gene. Trimming removed 5 bases from V and 3 bases from J, with 14 bases in between.